The present entry profiles one T cell receptor (beta chain) with its context. From blood CD8+ and CD4+ T cells, the TCR beta chain was sequenced. RNA in amounts of about 0.5 to 1 ug was reverse transcribed with random hexamers. Amplification of TCR beta CDR3 used immunoSEQ multiplex PCR across 54 Vbeta and 13 Jbeta. Each CDR3 protein is one row after TCRdb ran MiXCR on the immunoSEQ multiplex PCR reads. The sample records about 440,000 distinct CDR3 sequences, 75% to 90% being singletons. This entry is derived from a study of CD8 T cells in Susac syndrome. The receptor was derived from a human donor with multiple sclerosis. Sequencing input: CD8+ T cells from PBMCs.

Written as DNA, the CDR3 is TGTGCCACCAGTGATGCCGGGACACCGTCGGATACGCAGTATTTT. This gives the protein CATSDAGTPSDTQYF. V gene TRBV24-1 combines with J gene TRBJ2-3; tentative D call: TRBD1 (6 bases). Per germline, CDR1 KGHDR and CDR2 SFDVKD. The CDR3 runs to 15 residues. V was clipped by 3 bases and J by 6 bases, with 15 bases between them.